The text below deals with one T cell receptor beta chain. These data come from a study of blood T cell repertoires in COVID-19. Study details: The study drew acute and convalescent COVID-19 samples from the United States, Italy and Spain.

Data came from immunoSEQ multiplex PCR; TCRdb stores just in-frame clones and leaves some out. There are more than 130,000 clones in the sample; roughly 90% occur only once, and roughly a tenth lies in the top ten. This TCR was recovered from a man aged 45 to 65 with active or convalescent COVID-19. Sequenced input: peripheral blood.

CDR3 in amino acids: CASSQGGHVREAFF. The CDR3 nucleotides are TGCGCCAGCAGCCAAGGTGGACACGTTCGGGAAGCTTTCTTT. The chain carries TRBV4-3 and TRBJ1-1, with D maybe TRBD1 (5 bases). CDR1 is LGHNA, CDR2 YSLEER, per germline. Trimming took off 1 base at V and 8 bases at J, with 14 bases between the two ends. CDR3 length: 14 residues.